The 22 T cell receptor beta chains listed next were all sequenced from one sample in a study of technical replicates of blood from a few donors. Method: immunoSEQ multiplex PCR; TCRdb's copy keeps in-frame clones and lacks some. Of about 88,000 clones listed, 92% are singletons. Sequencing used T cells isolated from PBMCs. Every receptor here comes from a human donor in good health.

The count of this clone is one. The CDR3 DNA sequence: TGCGCCAGCAGCGTCTCTCCGGCAACTAATGAAAAACTGTTTTTT. It translates to CASSVSPATNEKLFF. The V call is TRBV5-1, the J call TRBJ1-4; D gene ambiguous. The CDR3 contains 15 residues. V lost 4 bases and J lost 0, with 10 bases in between. The germline gives CDR1 SGHRS, CDR2 YFSETQ. The full variable domain, rest sourced from reference TRBV5-1 and TRBJ1-4, is KAGVTQTPRYLIKTRGQQVTLSCSPISGHRSVSWYQQTPGQGLQFLFEYFSETQRNKGNFPGRFSGRQFSNSRSEMNVSTLELGDSALYLCASSVSPATNEKLFFGSGTQLSVL.

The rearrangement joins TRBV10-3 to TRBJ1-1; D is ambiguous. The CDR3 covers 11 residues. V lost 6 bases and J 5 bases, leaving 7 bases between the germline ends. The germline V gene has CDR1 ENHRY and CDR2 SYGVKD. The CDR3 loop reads CAIRSGTEAFF. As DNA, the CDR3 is TGTGCCATCAGATCCGGGACTGAAGCTTTCTTT.

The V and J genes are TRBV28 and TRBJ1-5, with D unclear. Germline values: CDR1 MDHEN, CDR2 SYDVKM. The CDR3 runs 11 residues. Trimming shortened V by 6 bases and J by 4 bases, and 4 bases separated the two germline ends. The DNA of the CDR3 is TGTGCCAGCAGACAGAATCAGCCCCAGCATTTT. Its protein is CASRQNQPQHF.

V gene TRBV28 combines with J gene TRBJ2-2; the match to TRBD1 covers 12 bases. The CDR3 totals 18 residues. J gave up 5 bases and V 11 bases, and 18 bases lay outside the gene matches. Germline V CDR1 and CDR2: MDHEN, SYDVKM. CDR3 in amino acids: CAGAGTGGPPGYTGELFF. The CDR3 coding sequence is TGTGCCGGCGCCGGGACAGGGGGCCCGCCAGGGTATACCGGGGAGCTGTTTTTT. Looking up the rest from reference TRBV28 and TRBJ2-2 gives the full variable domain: DVKVTQSSRYLVKRTGEKVFLECVQDMDHENMFWYRQDPGLGLRLIYFSYDVKMKEKGDIPEGYSVSREKKERFSLILESASTNQTSMYLCAGAGTGGPPGYTGELFFGEGSRLTVL.

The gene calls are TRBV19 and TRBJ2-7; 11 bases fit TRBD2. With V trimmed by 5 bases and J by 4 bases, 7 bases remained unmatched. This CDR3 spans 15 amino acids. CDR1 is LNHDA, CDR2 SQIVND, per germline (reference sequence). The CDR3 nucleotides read TGTGCCAGTAGTCAAGAGGGGACTAGCGGTTACGAGCAGTACTTC. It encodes CASSQEGTSGYEQYF. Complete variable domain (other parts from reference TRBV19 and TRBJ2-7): DGGITQSPKYLFRKEGQNVTLSCEQNLNHDAMYWYRQDPGQGLRLIYYSQIVNDFQKGDIAEGYSVSREKKESFPLTVTSAQKNPTAFYLCASSQEGTSGYEQYFGPGTRLTVT.

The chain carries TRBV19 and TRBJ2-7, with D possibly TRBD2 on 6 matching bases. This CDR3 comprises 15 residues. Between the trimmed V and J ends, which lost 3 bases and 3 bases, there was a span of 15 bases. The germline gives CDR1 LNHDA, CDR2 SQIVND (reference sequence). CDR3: CASSIGGIRLYEQYF. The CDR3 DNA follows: TGTGCCAGTAGTATTGGGGGGATTCGGCTCTACGAGCAGTACTTC.

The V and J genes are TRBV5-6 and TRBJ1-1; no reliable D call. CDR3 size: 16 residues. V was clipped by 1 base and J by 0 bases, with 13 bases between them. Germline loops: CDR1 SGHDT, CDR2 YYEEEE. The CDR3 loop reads CASSLLGRQMNTEAFF. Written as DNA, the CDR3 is TGTGCCAGCAGCTTGTTGGGCAGGCAGATGAACACTGAAGCTTTCTTT. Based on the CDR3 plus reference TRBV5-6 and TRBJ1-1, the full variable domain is DAGVTQSPTHLIKTRGQQVTLRCSPKSGHDTVSWYQQALGQGPQFIFQYYEEEERQRGNFPDRFSGHQFPNYSSELNVNALLLGDSALYLCASSLLGRQMNTEAFFGQGTRLTVV.

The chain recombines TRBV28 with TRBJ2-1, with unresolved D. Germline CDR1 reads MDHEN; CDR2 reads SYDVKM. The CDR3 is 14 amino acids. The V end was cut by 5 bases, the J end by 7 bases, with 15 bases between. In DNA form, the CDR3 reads TGTGCCAGCAGTCCTACCCTTGCTGCAAATGAGCAGTTCTTC. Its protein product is CASSPTLAANEQFF. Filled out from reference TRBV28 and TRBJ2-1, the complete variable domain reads DVKVTQSSRYLVKRTGEKVFLECVQDMDHENMFWYRQDPGLGLRLIYFSYDVKMKEKGDIPEGYSVSREKKERFSLILESASTNQTSMYLCASSPTLAANEQFFGPGTRLTVL.

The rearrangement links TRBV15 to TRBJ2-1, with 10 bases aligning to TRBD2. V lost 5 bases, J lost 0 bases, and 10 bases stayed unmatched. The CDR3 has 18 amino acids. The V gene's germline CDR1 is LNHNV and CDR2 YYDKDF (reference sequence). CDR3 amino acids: CATSGEPSGSSSYNEQFF. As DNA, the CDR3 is TGTGCCACCAGCGGGGAACCTAGCGGGAGTAGCTCCTACAATGAGCAGTTCTTC.

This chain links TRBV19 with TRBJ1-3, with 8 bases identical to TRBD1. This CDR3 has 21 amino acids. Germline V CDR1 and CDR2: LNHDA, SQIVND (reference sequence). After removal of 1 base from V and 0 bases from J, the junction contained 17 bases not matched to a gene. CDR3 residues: CASSIAHPGTGLLLSGNTIYF. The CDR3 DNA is TGTGCCAGTAGTATAGCTCATCCCGGGACAGGCCTATTACTCTCTGGAAACACCATATATTTT.

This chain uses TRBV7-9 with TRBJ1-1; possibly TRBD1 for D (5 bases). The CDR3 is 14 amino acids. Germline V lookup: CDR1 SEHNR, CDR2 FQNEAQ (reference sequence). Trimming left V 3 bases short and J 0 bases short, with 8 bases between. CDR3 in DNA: TGTGCCAGCAGCTTTGGGGGGTTGAACACTGAAGCTTTCTTT. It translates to CASSFGGLNTEAFF.

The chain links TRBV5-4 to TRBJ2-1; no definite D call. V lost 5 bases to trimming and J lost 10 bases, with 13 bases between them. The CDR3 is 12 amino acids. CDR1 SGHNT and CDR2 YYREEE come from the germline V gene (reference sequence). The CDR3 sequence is CASRAKGSEQFF. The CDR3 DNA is TGTGCCAGCAGGGCAAAAGGTAGCGAGCAGTTCTTC. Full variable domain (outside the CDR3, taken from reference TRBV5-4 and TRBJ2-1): ETGVTQSPTHLIKTRGQQVTLRCSSQSGHNTVSWYQQALGQGPQFIFQYYREEENGRGNFPPRFSGLQFPNYSSELNVNALELDDSALYLCASRAKGSEQFFGPGTRLTVL.

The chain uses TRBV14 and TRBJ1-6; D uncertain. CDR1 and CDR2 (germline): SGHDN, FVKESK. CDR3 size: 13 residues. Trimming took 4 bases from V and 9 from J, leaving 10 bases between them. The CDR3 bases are TGTGCCAGCAGCCCACGGCGGATTTCACCCCTCCACTTT. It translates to CASSPRRISPLHF.

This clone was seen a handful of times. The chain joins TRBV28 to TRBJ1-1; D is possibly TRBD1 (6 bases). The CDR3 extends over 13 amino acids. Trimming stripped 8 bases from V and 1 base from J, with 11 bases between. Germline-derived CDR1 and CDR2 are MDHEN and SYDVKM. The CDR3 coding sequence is TGTGCCAGCTCGGGACATGGGAACACTGAAGCTTTCTTT. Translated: CASSGHGNTEAFF.

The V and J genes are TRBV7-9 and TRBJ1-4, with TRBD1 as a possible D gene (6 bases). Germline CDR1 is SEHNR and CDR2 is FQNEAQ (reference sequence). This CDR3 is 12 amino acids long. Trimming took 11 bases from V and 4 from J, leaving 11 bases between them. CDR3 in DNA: TGTGCCCTTAGGGGGAATAATGAAAAACTGTTTTTT. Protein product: CALRGNNEKLFF.

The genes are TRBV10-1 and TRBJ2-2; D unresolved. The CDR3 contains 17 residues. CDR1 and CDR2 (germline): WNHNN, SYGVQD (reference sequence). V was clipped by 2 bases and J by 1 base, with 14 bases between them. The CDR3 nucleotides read TGCGCCAGCAGTGAGAAAATGCGTCCGGGGAACACCGGGGAGCTGTTTTTT. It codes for CASSEKMRPGNTGELFF.

The CDR3 here is CASSIRGQETQYF. The CDR3 coding sequence is TGTGCCAGTAGTATCCGAGGTCAAGAGACCCAGTACTTC. The chain joins TRBV19 to TRBJ2-5; D gene uncertain. V gave up 3 bases and J gave up 2 bases, with 7 bases separating them. CDR1 LNHDA and CDR2 SQIVND come from the germline V gene (reference sequence). The CDR3 totals 13 residues.

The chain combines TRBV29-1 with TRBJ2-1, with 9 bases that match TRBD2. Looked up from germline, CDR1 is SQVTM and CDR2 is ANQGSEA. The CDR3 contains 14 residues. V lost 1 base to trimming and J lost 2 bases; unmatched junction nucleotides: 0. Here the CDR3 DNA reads TGCAGCGTTGAAGGACTAGCGGCCTACAATGAGCAGTTCTTC. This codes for CSVEGLAAYNEQFF.

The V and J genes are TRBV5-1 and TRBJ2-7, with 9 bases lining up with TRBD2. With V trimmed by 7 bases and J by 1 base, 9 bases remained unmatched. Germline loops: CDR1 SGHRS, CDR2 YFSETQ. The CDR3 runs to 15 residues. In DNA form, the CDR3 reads TGCGCCAGCGGTCCGGGACTAGCCCAGTCCTACGAGCAGTACTTC. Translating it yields CASGPGLAQSYEQYF.

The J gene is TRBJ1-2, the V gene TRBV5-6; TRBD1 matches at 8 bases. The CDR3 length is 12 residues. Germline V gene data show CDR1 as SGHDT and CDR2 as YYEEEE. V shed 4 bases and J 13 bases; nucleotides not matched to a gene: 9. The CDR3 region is CASSQDRDVITF. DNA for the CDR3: TGTGCCAGCAGCCAGGACAGGGATGTGATCACCTTC.

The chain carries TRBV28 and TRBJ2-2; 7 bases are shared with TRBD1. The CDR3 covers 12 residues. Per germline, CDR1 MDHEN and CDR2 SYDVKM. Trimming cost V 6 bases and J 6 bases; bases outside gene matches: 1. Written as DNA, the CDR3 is TGTGCCAGCAGAGACAGGGCCGGGGAGCTGTTTTTT. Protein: CASRDRAGELFF.

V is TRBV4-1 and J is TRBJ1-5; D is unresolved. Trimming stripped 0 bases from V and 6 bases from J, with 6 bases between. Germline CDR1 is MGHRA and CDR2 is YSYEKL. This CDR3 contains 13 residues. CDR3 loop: CASSQDLFQPQHF. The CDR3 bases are TGCGCCAGCAGCCAAGATTTATTTCAGCCCCAGCATTTT.